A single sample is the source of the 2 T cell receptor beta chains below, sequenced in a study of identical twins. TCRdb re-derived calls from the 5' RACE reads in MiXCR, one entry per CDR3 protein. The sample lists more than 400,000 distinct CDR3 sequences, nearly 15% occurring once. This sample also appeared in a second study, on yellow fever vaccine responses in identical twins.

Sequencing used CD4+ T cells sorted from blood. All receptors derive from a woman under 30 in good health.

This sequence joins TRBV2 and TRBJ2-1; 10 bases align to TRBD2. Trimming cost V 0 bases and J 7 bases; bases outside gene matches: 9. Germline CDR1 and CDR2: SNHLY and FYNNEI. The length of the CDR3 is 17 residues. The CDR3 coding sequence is TGTGCCAGCAGTGAAGCCCTCTCTAGCGGGGGCAAAAATGAGCAGTTCTTC. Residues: CASSEALSSGGKNEQFF.

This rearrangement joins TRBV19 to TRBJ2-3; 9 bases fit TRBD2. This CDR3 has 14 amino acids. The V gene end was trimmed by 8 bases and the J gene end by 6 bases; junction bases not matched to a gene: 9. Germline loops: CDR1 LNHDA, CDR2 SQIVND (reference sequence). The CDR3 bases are TGTGCCAGTCTAAATAGCGGGAGAGGGGATACGCAGTATTTT. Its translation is CASLNSGRGDTQYF.